The 20 T cell receptor beta chains listed next were all sequenced from one sample in a study of T cell responses to AZD1222 COVID-19 vaccine. Here immunoSEQ multiplex PCR was the method, and the copy in TCRdb shows in-frame clones only, minus some. This sample has roughly 120,000 clones, with around 84% found just once. The specimen was peripheral blood, collected on day 0 of AZD1222 vaccination. These TCRs come from an adult in good health.

The rearrangement links TRBV7-8 to TRBJ1-2; TRBD1 matches at 10 bases. The ends lost 5 bases at V and 7 bases at J; junction bases unmatched: 4. The CDR3 spans 13 residues. Per germline, CDR1 SGHVS and CDR2 FQNEAQ. As DNA, the CDR3 is TGTGCCAGCAGCACGGACAGGGGGGTTGGCTACACCTTC. Protein product: CASSTDRGVGYTF.

The chain joins TRBV9 to TRBJ1-4; maybe TRBD1 (5 bases). V was cut by 0 bases and J by 3 bases, with 9 bases left in between. The CDR3 length is 15 residues. Germline CDR1 is SGDLS and CDR2 is YYNGEE. CDR3 sequence (DNA): TGTGCCAGCAGCGTAGAGGACACCTCTAATGAAAAACTGTTTTTT. Translation gives CASSVEDTSNEKLFF.

CDR3 bases: TGTGCCAGCAGCCCGGGGACAGGACCCTCCTACGAGCAGTACTTC. This gives the protein CASSPGTGPSYEQYF. This rearrangement joins TRBV11-2 to TRBJ2-7, with 8 positions matching TRBD1. Germline lookup yields CDR1 SGHAT and CDR2 FQNNGV. The length of the CDR3 is 15 residues. V dropped 5 bases and J dropped 0; count of bases not matched to a gene: 6.

The chain's CDR3 is CASSSTSGGVIETQYF. The CDR3 DNA reads TGTGCCAGCAGCTCGACTAGCGGGGGGGTTATAGAGACCCAGTACTTC. The chain has TRBV27 and TRBJ2-5; 14 bases fit TRBD2. Germline V gives CDR1 MNHEY, CDR2 SMNVEV (reference sequence). With 6 bases clipped from V and 4 bases from J, the junction kept 7 bases outside the gene matches. The CDR3 totals 16 residues.

This clone came up a few times. The chain uses TRBV6-6 and TRBJ2-6; D tentatively fits TRBD1 or TRBD2 (5 bases each). CDR1 is MNHNY, CDR2 SVGAGI, per germline (reference sequence). The CDR3 consists of 20 residues. The ends were cut back, 6 bases at V and 0 bases at J, with 24 bases in the middle. The CDR3 loop is CASSQTRDPGLSSGANVLTF. CDR3 sequence (DNA): TGTGCCAGCAGCCAAACACGGGACCCAGGGTTGAGCTCTGGGGCCAACGTCCTGACTTTC.

This clone occurred a few times. The V gene is TRBV28, the J gene TRBJ2-7; tentatively, D is TRBD2 (6 bases). This CDR3 has 15 amino acids. Germline CDR1 reads MDHEN; CDR2 reads SYDVKM. V lost 7 bases, J lost 0 bases, and 16 bases lay in between. The CDR3 DNA follows: TGTGCCAGCACAAAACCCCTAGCGTTCTCCTACGAGCAGTACTTC. It codes for CASTKPLAFSYEQYF.

The chain uses TRBV4-1 and TRBJ2-7, with D possibly TRBD1 on 6 matching bases. V dropped 2 bases and J dropped 6 bases, with 14 bases sitting between them. The CDR3 has 14 amino acids. Germline CDR1 MGHRA, CDR2 YSYEKL. The DNA of the CDR3 is TGCGCCAGCAGCCAACAGGGGTATGTCGGCGAGCAGTACTTC. This codes for CASSQQGYVGEQYF.

This clone was detected once. The V gene is TRBV12-3 or TRBV12-4, the J gene TRBJ1-3; tentatively, D is TRBD1 (5 bases). The V end lost 2 bases, the J end lost 8 bases, and 10 bases lay between the germline ends. This CDR3 comprises 13 residues. DNA of the CDR3: TGTGCCAGCAGTTTATATCAGGGCCACACCATATATTTT. It encodes CASSLYQGHTIYF.

The rearrangement links TRBV18 to TRBJ2-5; 12 nucleotides match TRBD2. The CDR3 sequence is 16 residues long. J lost 4 bases, V lost 3 bases, and 6 bases had no gene match. Germline CDR1 reads KGHSH; CDR2 reads LQKENI. The CDR3 reads CASSPGLAGSRETQYF. CDR3 coding DNA: TGTGCCAGCTCACCCGGACTAGCGGGGAGTCGAGAGACCCAGTACTTC.

This clone came up once. The chain is built from TRBV6-2 or TRBV6-3 and TRBJ1-5; no clear D. Germline-derived CDR1 and CDR2 are MNHEY and SVGEGT. V shed 5 bases and J shed 7 bases, with 15 bases lying between them. The length of the CDR3 is 14 residues. Here the CDR3 DNA reads TGTGCCAGCAGTCTTGAGTGGGGAGGACAGCCCCAGCATTTT. Translated: CASSLEWGGQPQHF.

This rearrangement joins TRBV18 to TRBJ2-7, with D possibly being TRBD1 (6 bases). Germline V gene sequence: CDR1 KGHSH, CDR2 LQKENI. CDR3 size: 15 residues. Trimming took off 3 bases at V and 4 bases at J, with 16 bases between the two ends. CDR3 amino acids: CASSPTGRGSYEQYF. Written as DNA, the CDR3 is TGTGCCAGCTCACCTACAGGGAGAGGGAGTTACGAGCAGTACTTC.

The J gene is TRBJ2-3, the V gene TRBV9; the D gene is possibly TRBD2 (6 bases). Trimming shortened V by 0 bases and J by 2 bases, and 13 bases separated the two germline ends. This CDR3 is built from 16 residues. Germline V gene lookup returns CDR1 SGDLS and CDR2 YYNGEE. CDR3: CASSVVGAGPTDTQYF. In DNA, the CDR3 is TGTGCCAGCAGCGTAGTTGGGGCGGGACCCACAGATACGCAGTATTTT.

The rearrangement uses TRBV7-2 and TRBJ2-7; D uncertain. With 0 bases removed from V and 5 bases from J, the gap between germline ends came to 2 bases. Germline-derived CDR1 and CDR2 are SGHTA and FQGNSA. The CDR3 is made up of 11 amino acids. CDR3 amino acids: CASSLADEQYF. The CDR3 nucleotides read TGTGCCAGCAGCTTAGCTGACGAGCAGTACTTC.

The chain uses TRBV7-6 and TRBJ1-2; D gene uncertain. CDR1 and CDR2 (germline): SGHVS, FNYEAQ. The ends were cut back, 0 bases at V and 6 bases at J, with 5 bases in the middle. The CDR3 has 12 residues. Written as DNA, the CDR3 is TGTGCCAGCAGCTTAGCGTCCGATGGCTACACCTTC. Its translation: CASSLASDGYTF.

V and J are TRBV6-5 and TRBJ1-2, with 7 bases matching TRBD1. Germline-derived CDR1 and CDR2 are MNHEY and SVGAGI. This CDR3 spans 13 amino acids. V lost 7 bases, J lost 2 bases, and 4 bases stayed unmatched. Here the CDR3 reads CASTKGQNYGYTF. The CDR3 DNA reads TGTGCCAGCACAAAGGGACAGAACTATGGCTACACCTTC.

This clone was found once. V is TRBV28 and J is TRBJ1-6, with D possibly matching TRBD1 (5 bases). This CDR3 is built from 13 residues. The V end was cut by 11 bases, the J end by 7 bases, with 15 bases between. CDR1 is MDHEN and CDR2 is SYDVKM in the germline V gene. The CDR3 is CASGPEGNSPLHF. DNA for the CDR3: TGTGCCTCGGGCCCAGAGGGGAATTCACCCCTCCACTTT.

This sequence joins TRBV6-5 and TRBJ2-3; 8 bases map to TRBD1. In germline, CDR1 is MNHEY, CDR2 SVGAGI. This CDR3 region has 14 residues. The V segment lost 4 bases and the J segment 0 bases; nucleotides outside the gene matches: 0. CDR3 DNA: TGTGCCAGCAGTTGGACAGGGAGCACAGATACGCAGTATTTT. Its translation: CASSWTGSTDTQYF.

The CDR3 DNA sequence: TGTGCCAGCAGGGACGTCGGTACTGAAGCTTTCTTT. Encoded protein: CASRDVGTEAFF. The chain joins TRBV19 to TRBJ1-1, with D possibly TRBD1 on 5 matching bases. Germline values: CDR1 LNHDA, CDR2 SQIVND (reference sequence). The V and J ends lost 9 bases and 5 bases respectively, with 13 bases between them. The CDR3 contains 12 residues.

The rearrangement links TRBV19 to TRBJ2-7; D uncertain. The V gene's germline CDR1 is LNHDA and CDR2 SQIVND (reference sequence). The CDR3 consists of 14 residues. V gave up 4 bases and J gave up 5 bases, with 15 bases separating them. The CDR3 DNA follows: TGTGCCAGTAGTACCCAAAGGGATACACACGAGCAGTACTTC. Translated: CASSTQRDTHEQYF.

The chain employs TRBV5-4 and TRBJ1-2; possibly TRBD1 for D (5 bases). There are 13 residues in the CDR3. With 5 bases removed from V and 8 bases from J, the gap between germline ends came to 16 bases. The germline V gene encodes CDR1 SGHNT and CDR2 YYREEE (reference sequence). CDR3 bases: TGTGCCAGCAGTCGGGGCGGGAAGTGGGGCTACACCTTC. Translation: CASSRGGKWGYTF. The entire variable domain, with the rest obtained from reference TRBV5-4 and TRBJ1-2, is as follows: ETGVTQSPTHLIKTRGQQVTLRCSSQSGHNTVSWYQQALGQGPQFIFQYYREEENGRGNFPPRFSGLQFPNYSSELNVNALELDDSALYLCASSRGGKWGYTFGSGTRLTVV.